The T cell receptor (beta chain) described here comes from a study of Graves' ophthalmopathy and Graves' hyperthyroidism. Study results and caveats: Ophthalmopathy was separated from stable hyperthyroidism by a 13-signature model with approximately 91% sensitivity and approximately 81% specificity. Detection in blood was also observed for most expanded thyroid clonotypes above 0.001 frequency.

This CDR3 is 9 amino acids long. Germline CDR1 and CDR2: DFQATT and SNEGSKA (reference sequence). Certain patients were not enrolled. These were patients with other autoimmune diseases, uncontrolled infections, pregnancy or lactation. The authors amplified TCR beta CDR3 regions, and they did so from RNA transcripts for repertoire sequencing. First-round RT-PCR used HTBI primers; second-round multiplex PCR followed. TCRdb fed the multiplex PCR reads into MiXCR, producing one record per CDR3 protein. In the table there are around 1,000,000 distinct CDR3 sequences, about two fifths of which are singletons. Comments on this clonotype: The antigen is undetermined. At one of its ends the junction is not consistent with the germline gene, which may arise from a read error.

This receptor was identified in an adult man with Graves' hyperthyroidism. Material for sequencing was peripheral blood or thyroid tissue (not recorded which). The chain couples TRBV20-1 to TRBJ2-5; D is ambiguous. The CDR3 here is CSASGSEVF. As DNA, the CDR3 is TGCAGTGCTAGCGGTTCAGAAGTCTTC.